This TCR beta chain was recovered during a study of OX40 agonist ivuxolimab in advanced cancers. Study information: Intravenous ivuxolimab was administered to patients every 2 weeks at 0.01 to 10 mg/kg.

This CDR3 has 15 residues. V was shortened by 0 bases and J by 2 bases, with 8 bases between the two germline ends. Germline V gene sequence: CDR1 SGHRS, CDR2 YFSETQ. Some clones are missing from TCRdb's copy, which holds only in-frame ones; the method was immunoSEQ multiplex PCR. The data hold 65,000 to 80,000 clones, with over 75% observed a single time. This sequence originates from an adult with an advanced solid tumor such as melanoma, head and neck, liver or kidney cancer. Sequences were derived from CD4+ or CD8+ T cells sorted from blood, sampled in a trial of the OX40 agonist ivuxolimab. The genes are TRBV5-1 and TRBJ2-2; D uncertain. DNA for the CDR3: TGCGCCAGCAGCTTGGCGTATATCAACACCGGGGAGCTGTTTTTT. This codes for CASSLAYINTGELFF.